These 5 T cell receptor beta chains were all obtained from the same sample, sequenced in a study of shared clonotypes between healthy human individuals. Libraries were prepared by immunoSEQ multiplex PCR; TCRdb keeps only in-frame clonotypes and omits some of them. This sample has 780,000 or so clones, with 72% found just once. Sequencing was done on a sample of memory CD4+ T cells sorted from blood. Regarding subset: CD45RA-negative fraction. These TCRs come from a woman in her twenties or thirties in good health.

There are a few counts of this clone. V usage is TRBV13 and J usage is TRBJ2-3; TRBD1 matches at 7 bases. In germline, CDR1 is PRHDT, CDR2 FYEKMQ (reference sequence). This CDR3 is 13 amino acids long. V gave up 6 bases and J gave up 9 bases; unmatched junction bases: 9. CDR3 DNA sequence: TGTGCCAGCAGTTCGTACAGGGGTAGCACGCAGTATTTT. It encodes CASSSYRGSTQYF.

The chain carries TRBV11-2 and TRBJ2-1; 11 bases are shared with TRBD2. This CDR3 region has 15 residues. Germline CDR1 reads SGHAT; CDR2 reads FQNNGV. The ends lost 6 bases at V and 7 bases at J; junction bases unmatched: 8. CDR3: CASRLTSGSINEQFF. CDR3 in DNA: TGTGCCAGCAGACTCACTAGCGGGAGTATAAATGAGCAGTTCTTC.

This clone came up a few times. V gene TRBV18 combines with J gene TRBJ1-1; 7 positions match TRBD1. The germline V gene has CDR1 KGHSH and CDR2 LQKENI. J lost 3 bases, V lost 3 bases, and 4 bases had no gene match. This CDR3 has 14 amino acids. CDR3: CASSPGTEHTEAFF. CDR3 bases: TGTGCCAGCTCACCCGGGACAGAACACACTGAAGCTTTCTTT. The full variable domain, its missing parts supplied by reference TRBV18 and TRBJ1-1, is NAGVMQNPRHLVRRRGQEARLRCSPMKGHSHVYWYRQLPEEGLKFMVYLQKENIIDESGMPKERFSAEFPKEGPSILRIQQVVRGDSAAYFCASSPGTEHTEAFFGQGTRLTVV.

V is TRBV10-2 and J is TRBJ2-3; 9 positions agree with TRBD2. This CDR3 region has 14 residues. Trimming took 7 bases from V and 4 from J; bases not matched to a gene: 6. Germline V gene lookup returns CDR1 WSHSY and CDR2 SAAADI. The CDR3 coding sequence is TGCGCCAGCACTTGGACTAGCGAGTCAGATACGCAGTATTTT. Translated: CASTWTSESDTQYF.

The rearrangement uses TRBV19 and TRBJ2-6; possibly TRBD1 for D (5 bases). Germline lookup yields CDR1 LNHDA and CDR2 SQIVND (reference sequence). The V and J ends lost 0 bases and 2 bases respectively, with 17 bases between them. The CDR3 is made up of 19 amino acids. For the CDR3, the DNA is TGTGCCAGTAGTATAGATCCAGCAGGGATACCTCCTGGGGCCAACGTCCTGACTTTC. Amino acids: CASSIDPAGIPPGANVLTF.